These T cell receptor beta chains were read from a single sample in a study of neoadjuvant anti-PD-1 for oral cavity cancer. Using immunoSEQ multiplex PCR, the repertoire was profiled, and TCRdb retains in-frame clones only, with some absent. This sample carries tens of thousands of clones, around 83% of them seen once, and the ten largest clones take 3.4%. The specimen comprised PBMCs, sampled before nivolumab (anti-PD-1) treatment. Source of these receptors: a person aged 35 to 85 with oral cavity squamous cell carcinoma. Each CDR3 is given without its conserved first and last residue.

v_gene,j_gene,len,CDR3aa
TRBV2,TRBJ2-5,9,ASSERETQY
TRBV29-1,TRBJ2-7,11,SVVRGQTYEQY
TRBV18,TRBJ2-1,11,ASSPAGGHEQF
TRBV4-2,TRBJ2-6,15,ASSQVNRGSGANVLT
TRBV2,TRBJ1-2,9,ASSGGIGYT
TRBV4-1,TRBJ2-5,14,ASSQGLAGVLGSQY
TRBV5-4,TRBJ1-1,13,ASSLDTNMNTEAF
TRBV15,TRBJ2-7,11,ATSVNYQDEQY
TRBV4-1,TRBJ2-1,14,ASSQPPRTVQSSQF
TRBV6-4,TRBJ2-3,13,ASSDLAGGTDTQY
TRBV28,TRBJ2-4,16,ASSLPRGIRWLGNIQY
TRBV15,TRBJ2-3,12,ATSRDSAADTQY
TRBV29-1,TRBJ1-4,9,SFRKNEKLF
TRBV7-8,TRBJ2-7,15,ASSSLIWDRAAYEQY
TRBV5-1,TRBJ2-1,12,ASSVAGEPLIPF
TRBV18,TRBJ1-3,14,ASSRGQARSGNTIY
TRBV7-9,TRBJ2-5,10,ASSAPGETQY
TRBV29-1,TRBJ2-7,10,SVEGRTYEQY
TRBV27,TRBJ2-7,12,ASSYSGTTYEQY
TRBV6-6,TRBJ2-5,11,ASRTGGQETQY
TRBV6-5,TRBJ1-2,12,ASSLGTRNYGYT
TRBV10-1,TRBJ2-7,10,ASSDTIYEQY
TRBV5-8,TRBJ2-5,11,ASAPGTWPTQY
TRBV30,TRBJ1-1,10,ASQIGQTEAF
TRBV2,TRBJ1-2,10,ASSWRGNGYT
TRBV29-1,TRBJ1-1,12,SVTRGGVVPEAF
TRBV30,TRBJ2-3,10,AWDSGGDTQY
TRBV7-2,TRBJ1-2,11,ASSLGQGNGYT
TRBV10-3,TRBJ2-5,13,ATQGTTSGQETQY
TRBV29-1,TRBJ2-1,9,SGRTWNEQF
TRBV7-9,TRBJ2-1,13,ASSPPGGAYNEQF
TRBV6-1,TRBJ2-7,9,ASRRTYEQY
TRBV30,TRBJ1-3,11,ASTDRDRNTIY
TRBV27,TRBJ2-1,12,ASSLGTPYNEQF
TRBV29-1,TRBJ2-3,12,SVEDGGSTDTQY
TRBV4-1,TRBJ2-2,14,ASSPTSGSFTGELF
TRBV28,TRBJ1-5,17,ASTTWGRIRNFSNQPQH
TRBV28,TRBJ2-7,12,ASSSPQGVGEQY
TRBV6-1,TRBJ2-7,12,ASRDSGGSYEQY
TRBV6-6,TRBJ1-5,10,ASSYRNQPQH
TRBV5-1,TRBJ2-1,13,ASRPLARRGDEQF
TRBV25-1,TRBJ1-2,11,ASSEDLERDYT
TRBV10-2,TRBJ2-5,13,ASRGLAGRGETQY
TRBV7-9,TRBJ1-1,11,ASSPIPHNEAF
TRBV5-1,TRBJ1-6,11,ASSLDFTNPLH